Listed below are T cell receptor beta chains from one sample, sequenced in a study of blood T cell repertoires in COVID-19. Profiled with immunoSEQ multiplex PCR; TCRdb holds only in-frame clones, not every one. This table has 250,000 to 400,000 clones, 88% appearing once. Sequenced input: peripheral blood. The receptor set was obtained from a woman younger than 45 with COVID-19, enrolled during active disease. CDR3s leave out the opening cysteine and the closing phenylalanine or tryptophan.

TRBV28,13,ASSLVSTGSKPLH
TRBV6-1,12,ASSERATNEKLF
TRBV7-2,14,ASSLKRLAGTGELF
TRBV6-6,14,ASRVEGRGRLAEAF
TRBV11-2,16,ASSLRPSSGGRTGELF
TRBV7-9,13,ASSTGQGSNTEAF
TRBV5-4,15,ASSFFLGHSTRETQY
TRBV6-6,12,ASRASGRQETQY
TRBV4-1,11,ASSQGMGPEAF
TRBV6-5,13,AGSAGWIGANVLT
TRBV7-9,15,ASSPGTGVIMTGELF
TRBV2,14,ASSPFSGVIGDTQY
TRBV3-1/TRBV3-2,9,ASSQTLTQY
TRBV2,11,ASTVRQNTEAF
TRBV19,13,ASSLTAYSNQPQH
TRBV4-2,13,ASSQDWDRAYGYT
TRBV27,11,ASSLDSLSEAF
TRBV4-1,10,ASSQAMDTQY
TRBV5-1,12,ASSLAQGAREQY
TRBV9,13,ASSVRTMSTDTQY